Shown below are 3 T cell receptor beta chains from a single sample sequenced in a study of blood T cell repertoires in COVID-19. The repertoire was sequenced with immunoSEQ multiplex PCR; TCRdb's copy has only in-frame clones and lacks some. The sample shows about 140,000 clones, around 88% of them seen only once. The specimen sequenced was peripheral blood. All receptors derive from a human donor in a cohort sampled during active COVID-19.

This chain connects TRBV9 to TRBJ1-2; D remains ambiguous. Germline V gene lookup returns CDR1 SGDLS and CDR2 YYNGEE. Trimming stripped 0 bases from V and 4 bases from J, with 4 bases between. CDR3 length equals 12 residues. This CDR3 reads CASSVDGYGYTF. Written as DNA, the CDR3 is TGTGCCAGCAGCGTAGACGGCTATGGCTACACCTTC.

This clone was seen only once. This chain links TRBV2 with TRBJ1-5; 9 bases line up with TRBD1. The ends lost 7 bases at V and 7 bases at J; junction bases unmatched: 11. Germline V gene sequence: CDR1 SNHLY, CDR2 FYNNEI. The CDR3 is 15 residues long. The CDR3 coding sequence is TGTGCCAGCACTTCACAGGGACAGGGAGGACAGCCCCAGCATTTT. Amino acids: CASTSQGQGGQPQHF.

The DNA of the CDR3 is TGTGCCAGCAGCTCCCGACTTGTCTCCTACGAGCAGTACTTC. As protein: CASSSRLVSYEQYF. The chain recombines TRBV7-2 with TRBJ2-7; D gene unclear. CDR3 length: 14 residues. Trimming cost V 4 bases and J 0 bases, with 10 bases left between them. From germline, CDR1 is SGHTA and CDR2 FQGNSA. The variable domain in full, with the rest retrieved from reference TRBV7-2 and TRBJ2-7, is GAGVSQSPSNKVTEKGKDVELRCDPISGHTALYWYRQSLGQGLEFLIYFQGNSAPDKSGLPSDRFSAERTGGSVSTLTIQRTQQEDSAVYLCASSSRLVSYEQYFGPGTRLTVT.